A selection of T cell receptor beta chains follows, all from one sample in a study of blood T cells in healthy people across ages. One entry per CDR3 protein results from TCRdb running MiXCR on the 5' RACE reads. Of some 1,800,000 distinct CDR3 sequences listed, about two fifths are singletons. The sample taken for sequencing was blood. Receptors were obtained from a human donor in good health. CDR3s include the opening cysteine and the closing phenylalanine or tryptophan. The order of the fields is V gene, J gene, D gene, clone size, CDR3 protein, CDR3 DNA. D genes are given only for firm matches. Clone size is shown for a subset of rows, as once, few, many or a class of expanded clone.

V gene: TRBV5-1; J gene: TRBJ2-1; D gene: TRBD2; clone size: -; CDR3 protein: CASSLFRAGGNEQFF; CDR3 DNA: TGCGCCAGTAGCTTGTTTCGAGCGGGGGGGAATGAGCAGTTCTTC
V gene: TRBV12-3/TRBV12-4; J gene: TRBJ1-2; D gene: -; clone size: many; CDR3 protein: CASSLGRGYGYTF; CDR3 DNA: TGTGCCAGCAGCTTAGGCAGGGGTTATGGCTACACCTTC
V gene: TRBV12-3/TRBV12-4; J gene: TRBJ2-1; D gene: TRBD1; clone size: -; CDR3 protein: CASRKTGADNEQFF; CDR3 DNA: TGTGCCAGCAGGAAGACAGGGGCGGACAATGAGCAGTTCTTC
V gene: TRBV6-1; J gene: TRBJ2-6; D gene: -; clone size: -; CDR3 protein: CASSAGRTYSGANVLTF; CDR3 DNA: TGTGCCAGCAGTGCGGGGAGAACCTACTCTGGGGCCAACGTCCTGACTTTC
V gene: TRBV12-3/TRBV12-4; J gene: TRBJ2-1; D gene: TRBD2; clone size: few; CDR3 protein: CASSFGGDEQFF; CDR3 DNA: TGTGCCAGCAGTTTTGGGGGGGATGAGCAGTTCTTC
V gene: TRBV28; J gene: TRBJ1-1; D gene: -; clone size: -; CDR3 protein: CASSLSGPVEAFF; CDR3 DNA: TGTGCCAGCAGTTTATCGGGCCCAGTGGAAGCTTTCTTT
V gene: TRBV20-1; J gene: TRBJ2-7; D gene: -; clone size: -; CDR3 protein: CSARGAVRSYEQYF; CDR3 DNA: TGCAGTGCTAGAGGGGCAGTCCGCTCCTACGAGCAGTACTTC
V gene: TRBV6-5; J gene: TRBJ2-1; D gene: TRBD2; clone size: -; CDR3 protein: CASSYLSGGGSYNEQFF; CDR3 DNA: TGTGCCAGCAGTTACCTCAGCGGGGGAGGCTCCTACAATGAGCAGTTCTTC
V gene: TRBV5-1; J gene: TRBJ2-5; D gene: TRBD2; clone size: few; CDR3 protein: CASSRIGGAGSQETQYF; CDR3 DNA: TGCGCCAGCAGCAGGATCGGGGGGGCAGGATCTCAAGAGACCCAGTACTTC
V gene: TRBV3-1; J gene: TRBJ2-5; D gene: TRBD2; clone size: -; CDR3 protein: CASSQATSGGTETQYF; CDR3 DNA: TGTGCCAGCAGCCAAGCGACTAGCGGGGGAACGGAGACCCAGTACTTC
V gene: TRBV12-3/TRBV12-4; J gene: TRBJ2-5; D gene: -; clone size: -; CDR3 protein: CASSLRLKEETQYF; CDR3 DNA: TGTGCCAGCAGTTTGAGGCTAAAAGAGGAGACCCAGTACTTC
V gene: TRBV6-5; J gene: TRBJ1-3; D gene: -; clone size: -; CDR3 protein: CASSYTSSGNTIYF; CDR3 DNA: TGTGCCAGCAGTTATACAAGCTCTGGAAACACCATATATTTT
V gene: TRBV12-5; J gene: TRBJ1-3; D gene: -; clone size: -; CDR3 protein: CASGLDPRGNTIYF; CDR3 DNA: TGTGCTAGTGGTTTGGATCCGAGGGGAAACACCATATATTTT
V gene: TRBV9; J gene: TRBJ1-2; D gene: TRBD1; clone size: -; CDR3 protein: CASSVAGGGYTF; CDR3 DNA: TGTGCCAGCAGCGTAGCAGGGGGTGGCTACACCTTC
V gene: TRBV4-3; J gene: TRBJ2-7; D gene: TRBD2; clone size: -; CDR3 protein: CASSQDFSGGLFYEQYF; CDR3 DNA: TGCGCCAGCAGCCAAGATTTTAGCGGGGGGCTCTTCTACGAGCAGTACTTC
V gene: TRBV9; J gene: TRBJ2-1; D gene: -; clone size: few; CDR3 protein: CASSDFDPPYEQFF; CDR3 DNA: TGTGCCAGCAGCGACTTCGACCCACCCTACGAGCAGTTCTTC
V gene: TRBV5-1; J gene: TRBJ2-5; D gene: TRBD2; clone size: few; CDR3 protein: CASSLRAAGVEYF; CDR3 DNA: TGCGCCAGCAGCTTGCGAGCCGCGGGGGTGGAGTACTTC
V gene: TRBV7-9; J gene: TRBJ2-7; D gene: -; clone size: few; CDR3 protein: CASSRTTGRYEQYF; CDR3 DNA: TGTGCCAGCAGTAGAACTACAGGGCGCTACGAGCAGTACTTC
V gene: TRBV5-1; J gene: TRBJ1-6; D gene: -; clone size: -; CDR3 protein: CASSLAGLAYSPLHF; CDR3 DNA: TGCGCCAGCAGCCTCGCCGGCTTGGCATATTCACCCCTCCACTTT
V gene: TRBV11-2; J gene: TRBJ2-7; D gene: -; clone size: -; CDR3 protein: CASSLGLSREDYEQYF; CDR3 DNA: TGTGCCAGCAGCCTAGGATTGAGCCGAGAAGATTACGAGCAGTACTTC
V gene: TRBV27; J gene: TRBJ2-1; D gene: -; clone size: -; CDR3 protein: CASSPHTNEQFF; CDR3 DNA: TGTGCCAGCAGTCCCCACACAAATGAGCAGTTCTTC
V gene: TRBV3-1; J gene: TRBJ1-4; D gene: -; clone size: -; CDR3 protein: CASSPAREKLFF; CDR3 DNA: TGTGCCAGCAGCCCAGCGCGTGAAAAACTGTTTTTT
V gene: TRBV4-1; J gene: TRBJ2-3; D gene: TRBD2; clone size: -; CDR3 protein: CASSRSAGEVTDTQYF; CDR3 DNA: TGCGCCAGCAGCCGTTCAGCGGGGGAAGTAACAGATACGCAGTATTTT
V gene: TRBV10-3; J gene: TRBJ1-1; D gene: TRBD1; clone size: -; CDR3 protein: CAISKGTGKNTEAFF; CDR3 DNA: TGTGCCATCAGCAAAGGGACAGGAAAAAACACTGAAGCTTTCTTT
V gene: TRBV12-3/TRBV12-4; J gene: TRBJ2-3; D gene: -; clone size: few; CDR3 protein: CASTLLRAYRQYF; CDR3 DNA: TGTGCCAGCACCCTGTTGAGGGCCTATAGGCAGTATTTT
V gene: TRBV4-2; J gene: TRBJ2-1; D gene: -; clone size: -; CDR3 protein: CASSQTGTPRQEQFF; CDR3 DNA: TGTGCCAGCAGCCAAACCGGGACACCAAGACAGGAGCAGTTCTTC
V gene: TRBV12-3/TRBV12-4; J gene: TRBJ1-4; D gene: -; clone size: few; CDR3 protein: CASNLGINEKLFF; CDR3 DNA: TGTGCCAGCAATTTGGGAATTAATGAAAAACTGTTTTTT
V gene: TRBV10-3; J gene: TRBJ2-1; D gene: TRBD1; clone size: -; CDR3 protein: CAISEGTGMPNEQFF; CDR3 DNA: TGTGCCATCAGTGAGGGGACAGGGATGCCGAATGAGCAGTTCTTC
V gene: TRBV6-5; J gene: TRBJ1-5; D gene: -; clone size: -; CDR3 protein: CASQGEYNQPQHF; CDR3 DNA: TGTGCCAGCCAAGGGGAGTACAATCAGCCCCAGCATTTT
V gene: TRBV9; J gene: TRBJ1-2; D gene: -; clone size: -; CDR3 protein: CASSGTGPDGYTF; CDR3 DNA: TGTGCCAGCAGCGGTACAGGGCCGGATGGCTACACCTTC
V gene: TRBV7-2; J gene: TRBJ2-7; D gene: TRBD2; clone size: few; CDR3 protein: CASSPGLVVGEQYF; CDR3 DNA: TGTGCCAGCAGCCCGGGACTAGTGGTCGGCGAGCAGTACTTC
V gene: TRBV10-3; J gene: TRBJ1-2; D gene: -; clone size: few; CDR3 protein: CAISEFITDPSANYGYTF; CDR3 DNA: TGTGCCATCAGTGAGTTCATAACCGACCCATCTGCTAACTATGGCTACACCTTC
V gene: TRBV5-1; J gene: TRBJ2-7; D gene: TRBD1; clone size: once; CDR3 protein: CASSIAGDSYEQYF; CDR3 DNA: TGCGCCAGCAGCATAGCAGGGGACAGCTACGAGCAGTACTTC
V gene: TRBV29-1; J gene: TRBJ2-3; D gene: TRBD1; clone size: -; CDR3 protein: CSVGQGRQPDTDTQYF; CDR3 DNA: TGCAGCGTCGGACAGGGCCGCCAACCAGACACAGATACGCAGTATTTT
V gene: TRBV28; J gene: TRBJ2-1; D gene: -; clone size: many; CDR3 protein: CASRPPSPGAGVREQFF; CDR3 DNA: TGTGCCAGCAGGCCCCCCTCGCCGGGGGCTGGGGTGAGGGAGCAGTTCTTC
V gene: TRBV7-2; J gene: TRBJ2-3; D gene: -; clone size: -; CDR3 protein: CASSLGAGLSDTQYF; CDR3 DNA: TGTGCCAGCAGCTTAGGGGCAGGGTTGTCAGATACGCAGTATTTT
V gene: TRBV12-3/TRBV12-4; J gene: TRBJ1-1; D gene: TRBD1; clone size: -; CDR3 protein: CASRLRQGVMNTEAFF; CDR3 DNA: TGTGCCAGCAGGCTCAGACAGGGTGTAATGAACACTGAAGCTTTCTTT